The clone carrying this TCR beta chain was seen at least ten times. The CDR3 has 14 residues. Germline V CDR1 and CDR2: LNHDA, SQIVND (reference sequence). Trimming left V 5 bases short and J 0 bases short, with 10 bases between. These data belong to a study of low-dose radiotherapy and immunotherapy resistance in tumors. Study details: A total of 6.5 Gy was given to Cohort 1 as 0.5 Gy per fraction every 2 weeks.

Time point given: before trial treatment. Patients eligible had advanced solid tumors without tumor-infiltrating lymphocytes. TRAV- and TRBV-specific primers primed first-strand cDNA, covering alpha and beta chains. Amplification, which lasted about 20 PCR cycles, used a constant-region primer and V-primer adapter to amplify TCRs. Amplification (by in vitro transcription) was performed on isolated mRNA. MiXCR, run by TCRdb on the reads, gives a single entry per CDR3 protein. The table lists about 89,000 distinct CDR3 sequences, 9.4% of them singletons, with 1% in the top ten. This TCR derives from a male donor with prostate cancer. This chain connects TRBV19 to TRBJ1-1, with D possibly matching TRBD1 (5 bases). The sequencing here drew on PBMCs, taken before treatment. The DNA of the CDR3 is TGTGCCAGTAGTGCCAGGGCGATGAACACTGAAGCTTTCTTT. Its protein product is CASSARAMNTEAFF.